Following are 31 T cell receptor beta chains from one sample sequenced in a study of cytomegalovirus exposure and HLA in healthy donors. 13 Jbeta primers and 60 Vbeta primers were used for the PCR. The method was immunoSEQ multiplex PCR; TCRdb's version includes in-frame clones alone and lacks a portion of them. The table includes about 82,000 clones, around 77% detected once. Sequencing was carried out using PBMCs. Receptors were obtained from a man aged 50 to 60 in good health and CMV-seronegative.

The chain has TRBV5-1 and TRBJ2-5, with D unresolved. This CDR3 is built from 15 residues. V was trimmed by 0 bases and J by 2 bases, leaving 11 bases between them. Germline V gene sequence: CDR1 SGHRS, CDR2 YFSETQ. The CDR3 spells CASSLAGDWQETQYF. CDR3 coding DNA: TGCGCCAGCAGCTTGGCCGGTGACTGGCAAGAGACCCAGTACTTC.

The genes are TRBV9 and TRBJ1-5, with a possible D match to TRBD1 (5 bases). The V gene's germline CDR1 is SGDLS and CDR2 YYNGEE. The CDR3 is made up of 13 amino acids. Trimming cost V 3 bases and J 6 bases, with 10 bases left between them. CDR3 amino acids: CASSGQGTQPQHF. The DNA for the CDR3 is TGTGCCAGCAGCGGTCAGGGTACTCAGCCCCAGCATTTT.

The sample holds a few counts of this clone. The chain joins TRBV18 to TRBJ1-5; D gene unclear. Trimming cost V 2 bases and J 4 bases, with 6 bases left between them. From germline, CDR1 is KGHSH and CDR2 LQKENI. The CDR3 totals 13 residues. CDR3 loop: CASSPGSNQPQHF. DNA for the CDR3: TGTGCCAGCTCACCAGGGAGTAATCAGCCCCAGCATTTT.

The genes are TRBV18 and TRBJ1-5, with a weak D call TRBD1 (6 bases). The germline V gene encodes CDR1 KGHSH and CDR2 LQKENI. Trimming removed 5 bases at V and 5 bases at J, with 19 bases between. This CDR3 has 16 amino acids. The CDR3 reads CASSTTDDRRYQPQHF. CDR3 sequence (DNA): TGTGCCAGCTCAACTACCGATGACAGGAGGTATCAGCCCCAGCATTTT.

DNA for the CDR3: TGTGCCAGTCTAAAGGGGAGGGAGGAGACCCAGTACTTC. Amino acid sequence: CASLKGREETQYF. The chain joins TRBV7-2 to TRBJ2-5; 7 bases map to TRBD2. In germline, CDR1 is SGHTA, CDR2 FQGNSA. CDR3 size: 13 residues. Trimming at V came to 9 bases and at J to 5 bases, leaving 9 bases not matched to a gene.

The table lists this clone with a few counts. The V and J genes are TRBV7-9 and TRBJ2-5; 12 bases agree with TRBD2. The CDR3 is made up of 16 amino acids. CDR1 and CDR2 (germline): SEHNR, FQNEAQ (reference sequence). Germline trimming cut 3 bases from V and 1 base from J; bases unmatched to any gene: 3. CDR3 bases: TGTGCCAGCAGCTTGACTAGCGGGGGATCCCAAGAGACCCAGTACTTC. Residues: CASSLTSGGSQETQYF.

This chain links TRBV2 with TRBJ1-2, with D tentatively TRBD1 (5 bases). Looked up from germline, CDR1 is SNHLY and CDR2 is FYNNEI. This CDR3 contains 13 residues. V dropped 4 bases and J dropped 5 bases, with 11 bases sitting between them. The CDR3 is CASSVRQQYGYTF. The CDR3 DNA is TGTGCCAGCAGTGTCCGACAGCAGTATGGCTACACCTTC.

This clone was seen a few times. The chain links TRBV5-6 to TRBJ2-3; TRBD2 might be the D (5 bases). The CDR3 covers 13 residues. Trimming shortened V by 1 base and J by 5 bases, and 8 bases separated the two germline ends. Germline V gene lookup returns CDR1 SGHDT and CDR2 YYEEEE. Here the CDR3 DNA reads TGTGCCAGCAGCTTGCTCAGCGGAGATACGCAGTATTTT. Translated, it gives CASSLLSGDTQYF.

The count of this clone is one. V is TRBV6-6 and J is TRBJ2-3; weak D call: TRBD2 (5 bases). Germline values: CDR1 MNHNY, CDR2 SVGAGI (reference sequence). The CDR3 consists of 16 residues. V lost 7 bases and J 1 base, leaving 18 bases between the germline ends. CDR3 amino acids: CASTPKSSGGTDTQYF. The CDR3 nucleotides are TGTGCCAGCACCCCAAAGTCCAGCGGAGGCACAGATACGCAGTATTTT.

CDR3 bases: TGTGCCAGCAGCACCGGGACAGGGCATCAGCCCCAGCATTTT. Its protein is CASSTGTGHQPQHF. The chain combines TRBV11-1 with TRBJ1-5; 9 bases align to TRBD1. CDR3 size: 14 residues. V was clipped by 5 bases and J by 5 bases; unmatched bases: 4. Per germline, CDR1 SGHAT and CDR2 FQDESV (reference sequence).

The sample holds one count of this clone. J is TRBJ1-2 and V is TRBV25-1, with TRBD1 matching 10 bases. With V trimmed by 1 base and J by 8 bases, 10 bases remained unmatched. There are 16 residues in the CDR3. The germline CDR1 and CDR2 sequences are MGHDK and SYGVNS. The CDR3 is CASSEWLDRGQRGYTF. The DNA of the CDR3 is TGTGCCAGCAGTGAATGGCTCGACAGGGGGCAGCGAGGCTACACCTTC.

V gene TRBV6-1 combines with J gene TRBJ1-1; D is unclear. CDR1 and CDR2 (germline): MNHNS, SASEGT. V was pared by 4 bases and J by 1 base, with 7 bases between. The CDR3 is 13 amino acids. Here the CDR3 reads CASSGSRNTEAFF. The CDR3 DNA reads TGTGCCAGCAGTGGGAGTAGGAACACTGAAGCTTTCTTT.

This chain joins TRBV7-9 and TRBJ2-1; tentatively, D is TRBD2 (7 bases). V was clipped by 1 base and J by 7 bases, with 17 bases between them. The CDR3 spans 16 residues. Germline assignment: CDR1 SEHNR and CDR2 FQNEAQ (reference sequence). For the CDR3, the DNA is TGTGCCAGCAGCTTAGTACGGGGGGCCGAGCGTAATGAGCAGTTCTTC. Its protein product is CASSLVRGAERNEQFF.

CDR3: CASSNRDRGLTQYF. In DNA, the CDR3 is TGTGCCAGCAGCAACCGGGACAGGGGGCTTACGCAGTATTTT. The chain recombines TRBV7-6 with TRBJ2-3; 12 bases align to TRBD1. In germline, CDR1 is SGHVS, CDR2 FNYEAQ. Trimming at V came to 5 bases and at J to 8 bases, leaving 5 bases not matched to a gene. This CDR3 comprises 14 residues.

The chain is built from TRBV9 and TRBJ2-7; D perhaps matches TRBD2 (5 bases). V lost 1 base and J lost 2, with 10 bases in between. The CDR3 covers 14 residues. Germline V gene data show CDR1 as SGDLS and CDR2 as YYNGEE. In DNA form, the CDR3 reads TGTGCCAGCAGCGTAAGTCAGGAGGCCTACGAGCAGTACTTC. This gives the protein CASSVSQEAYEQYF.

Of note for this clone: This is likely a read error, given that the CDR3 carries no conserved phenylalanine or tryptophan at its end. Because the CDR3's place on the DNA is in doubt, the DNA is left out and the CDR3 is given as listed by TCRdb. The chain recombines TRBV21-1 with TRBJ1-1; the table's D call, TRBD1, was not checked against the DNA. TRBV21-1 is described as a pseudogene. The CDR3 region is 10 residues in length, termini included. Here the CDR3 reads CASSTIVGQV.

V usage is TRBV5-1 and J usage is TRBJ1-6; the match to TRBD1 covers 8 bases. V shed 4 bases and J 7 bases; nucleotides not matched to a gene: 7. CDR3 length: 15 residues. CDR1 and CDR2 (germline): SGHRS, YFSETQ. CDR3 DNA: TGCGCCAGCAGCCCCGGGACAGGATGGAATTCACCCCTCCACTTT. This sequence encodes CASSPGTGWNSPLHF. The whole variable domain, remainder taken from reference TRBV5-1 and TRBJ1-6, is KAGVTQTPRYLIKTRGQQVTLSCSPISGHRSVSWYQQTPGQGLQFLFEYFSETQRNKGNFPGRFSGRQFSNSRSEMNVSTLELGDSALYLCASSPGTGWNSPLHFGNGTRLTVT.

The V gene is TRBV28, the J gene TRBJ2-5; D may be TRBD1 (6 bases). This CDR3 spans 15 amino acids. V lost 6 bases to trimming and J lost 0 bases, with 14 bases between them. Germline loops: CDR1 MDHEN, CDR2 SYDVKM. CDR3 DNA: TGTGCCAGCAGGGGCAGGGGCGCGTACCAAGAGACCCAGTACTTC. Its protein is CASRGRGAYQETQYF.

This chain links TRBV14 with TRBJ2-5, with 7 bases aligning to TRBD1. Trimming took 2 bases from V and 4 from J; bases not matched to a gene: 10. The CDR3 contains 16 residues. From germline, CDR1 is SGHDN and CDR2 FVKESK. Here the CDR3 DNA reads TGTGCCAGCAGCCAATTAACCGGGACAGTTCGAGAGACCCAGTACTTC. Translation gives CASSQLTGTVRETQYF. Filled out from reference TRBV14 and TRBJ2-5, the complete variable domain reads EAGVTQFPSHSVIEKGQTVTLRCDPISGHDNLYWYRRVMGKEIKFLLHFVKESKQDESGMPNNRFLAERTGGTYSTLKVQPAELEDSGVYFCASSQLTGTVRETQYFGPGTRLLVL.

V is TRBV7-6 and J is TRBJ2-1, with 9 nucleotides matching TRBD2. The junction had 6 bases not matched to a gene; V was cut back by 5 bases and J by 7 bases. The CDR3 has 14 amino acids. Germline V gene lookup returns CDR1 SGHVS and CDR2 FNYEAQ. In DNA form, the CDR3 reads TGTGCCAGCAGCCGCGGGGGGGATATAAATGAGCAGTTCTTC. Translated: CASSRGGDINEQFF.

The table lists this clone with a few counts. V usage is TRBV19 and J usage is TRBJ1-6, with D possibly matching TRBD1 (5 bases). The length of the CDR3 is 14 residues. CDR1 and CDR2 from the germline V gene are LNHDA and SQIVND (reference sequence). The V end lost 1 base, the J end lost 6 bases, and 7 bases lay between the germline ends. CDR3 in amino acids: CASSIAGLNSPLHF. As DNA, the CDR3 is TGTGCCAGTAGTATAGCAGGGCTTAATTCACCCCTCCACTTT. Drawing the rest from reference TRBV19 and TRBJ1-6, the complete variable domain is DGGITQSPKYLFRKEGQNVTLSCEQNLNHDAMYWYRQDPGQGLRLIYYSQIVNDFQKGDIAEGYSVSREKKESFPLTVTSAQKNPTAFYLCASSIAGLNSPLHFGNGTRLTVT.

CDR3 in amino acids: CAWSSGTLSYEQYF. The CDR3 bases are TGTGCCTGGTCTAGCGGGACACTCTCCTACGAGCAGTACTTC. This chain links TRBV30 with TRBJ2-7; 9 bases are a match to TRBD2. This CDR3 is built from 14 residues. V was clipped by 5 bases and J by 0 bases; unmatched bases: 5. The germline CDR1 and CDR2 sequences are GTSNPN and SVGIG (reference sequence).

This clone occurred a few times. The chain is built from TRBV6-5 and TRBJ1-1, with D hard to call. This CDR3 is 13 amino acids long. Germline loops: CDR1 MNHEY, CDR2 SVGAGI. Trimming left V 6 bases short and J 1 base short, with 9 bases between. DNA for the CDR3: TGTGCCAGCAGGGTTCGGGGGAACACTGAAGCTTTCTTT. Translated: CASRVRGNTEAFF.

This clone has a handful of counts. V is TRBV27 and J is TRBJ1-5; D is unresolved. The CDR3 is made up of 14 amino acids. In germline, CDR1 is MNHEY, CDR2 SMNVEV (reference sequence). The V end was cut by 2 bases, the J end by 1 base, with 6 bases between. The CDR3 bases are TGTGCCAGCAGTTTAAGCGGGAGCAATCAGCCCCAGCATTTT. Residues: CASSLSGSNQPQHF.

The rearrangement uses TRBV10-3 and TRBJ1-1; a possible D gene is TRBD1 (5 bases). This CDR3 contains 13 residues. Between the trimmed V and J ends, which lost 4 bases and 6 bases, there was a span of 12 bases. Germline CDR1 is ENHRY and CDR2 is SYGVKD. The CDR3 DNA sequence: TGTGCCATCAGTGGACGTGGGGGGGCTGAAGCTTTCTTT. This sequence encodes CAISGRGGAEAFF.

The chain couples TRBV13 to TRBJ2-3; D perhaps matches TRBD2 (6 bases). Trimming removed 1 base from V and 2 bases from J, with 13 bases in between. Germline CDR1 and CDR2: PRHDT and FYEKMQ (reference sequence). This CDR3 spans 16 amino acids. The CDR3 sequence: CASSLAAGRITDTQYF. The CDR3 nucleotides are TGTGCCAGCAGCTTAGCGGCGGGACGGATCACAGATACGCAGTATTTT.

The CDR3 reads CSAISGTLHF. As DNA, the CDR3 is TGCAGTGCTATTTCGGGGACCCTCCACTTT. The rearrangement links TRBV20-1 to TRBJ1-6; no clear D gene. This CDR3 comprises 10 residues. The V gene lost 4 bases and the J gene lost 14 bases, with 9 bases spanning the gap. Germline V gene sequence: CDR1 DFQATT, CDR2 SNEGSKA (reference sequence).

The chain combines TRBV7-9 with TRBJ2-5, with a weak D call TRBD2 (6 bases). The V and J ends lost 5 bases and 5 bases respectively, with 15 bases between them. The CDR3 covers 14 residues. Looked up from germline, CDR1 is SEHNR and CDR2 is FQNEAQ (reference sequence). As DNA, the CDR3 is TGTGCCAGCAGCCCGGGACTCGGCCTTGAGACCCAGTACTTC. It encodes CASSPGLGLETQYF.

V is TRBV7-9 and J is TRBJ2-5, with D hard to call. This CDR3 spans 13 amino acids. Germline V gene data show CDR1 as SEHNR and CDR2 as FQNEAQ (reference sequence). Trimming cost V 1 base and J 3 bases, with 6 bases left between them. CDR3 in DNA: TGTGCCAGCAGCTTAGGCGGCAAAGAGACCCAGTACTTC. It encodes CASSLGGKETQYF.

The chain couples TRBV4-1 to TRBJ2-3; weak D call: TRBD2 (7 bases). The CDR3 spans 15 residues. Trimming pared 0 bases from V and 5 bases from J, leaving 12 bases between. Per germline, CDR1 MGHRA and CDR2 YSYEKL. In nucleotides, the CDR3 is TGCGCCAGCAGCCAAGAGGGGGGGGCCGAAGATACGCAGTATTTT. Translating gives CASSQEGGAEDTQYF.

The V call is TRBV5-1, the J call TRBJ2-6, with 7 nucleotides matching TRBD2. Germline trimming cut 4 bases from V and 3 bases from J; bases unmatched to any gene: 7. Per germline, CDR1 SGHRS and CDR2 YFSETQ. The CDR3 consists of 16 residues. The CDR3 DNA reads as TGCGCCAGCAGCCCGGTTGGGGGGGGTGGGGCCAACGTCCTGACTTTC. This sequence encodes CASSPVGGGGANVLTF.